This is a list of T cell receptor beta chains from one sample in a study of siplizumab effects on memory and regulatory T cells. Using immunoSEQ multiplex PCR, the repertoire was profiled, and TCRdb retains in-frame clones only, with some absent. The data show about 100,000 clones, roughly 91% seen once. Source material: non-Treg CD4+ T cells sorted from blood. These receptors all stem from a human donor in good health. Both conserved end residues are part of each CDR3. D genes are given only for firm matches.

j_call | v_call | d_call | cdr3_aa | cdr3_nt
TRBJ1-2 | TRBV18 | TRBD1 | CASSPSQGASGYTF | TGTGCCAGCTCACCATCCCAGGGGGCATCTGGCTACACCTTC
TRBJ1-1 | TRBV7-2 | - | CASSLASTWEAFF | TGTGCCAGCAGCTTAGCGTCGACCTGGGAAGCTTTCTTT
TRBJ2-1 | TRBV7-9 | - | CASSPQLAPTGNEQFF | TGTGCCAGCAGCCCTCAACTAGCCCCGACGGGGAATGAGCAGTTCTTC
TRBJ2-1 | TRBV4-1 | TRBD2 | CASSQEPGLGTYNEQFF | TGCGCCAGCAGCCAAGAGCCGGGACTAGGAACCTACAATGAGCAGTTCTTC
TRBJ1-1 | TRBV7-9 | - | CASSLVGMNTEAFF | TGTGCCAGCAGCTTAGTTGGGATGAACACTGAAGCTTTCTTT
TRBJ1-2 | TRBV6-5 | - | CASTDVPYGYTF | TGTGCCAGCACCGACGTCCCATATGGCTACACCTTC
TRBJ2-1 | TRBV27 | TRBD2 | CASSLFPSGISEQFF | TGTGCCAGCAGTTTATTCCCTAGCGGAATTAGTGAGCAGTTCTTC
TRBJ2-5 | TRBV30 | - | CAWSLGEVETQYF | TGTGCCTGGTCTCTGGGAGAGGTGGAGACCCAGTACTTC
TRBJ2-5 | TRBV4-1 | - | CASSPRTTQETQYF | TGCGCCAGCAGCCCCAGGACTACCCAAGAGACCCAGTACTTC
TRBJ2-4 | TRBV7-9 | TRBD2 | CASSSLAGLRNIQYF | TGTGCCAGCAGCTCACTAGCGGGATTAAGAAACATTCAGTACTTC